This T cell receptor (beta chain) was sequenced for a study of T cells in localized non-small cell lung cancer. Germline V gene lookup returns CDR1 SGDLS and CDR2 YYNGEE. CDR3 length: 14 residues. Unmatched junction bases numbered 4, after V lost 4 bases and J lost 8 bases. In this sample, this clone turned up a few times. TCRdb's table, derived via immunoSEQ multiplex PCR, lists solely in-frame clones and lacks some. The data hold 20,000 to 25,000 clones, with 89% observed a single time. The origin of this receptor is a man between 40 and 69 years old with stage I squamous cell lung carcinoma. The V gene is TRBV9, the J gene TRBJ1-6; TRBD1 agrees at 9 bases. The material was peripheral blood, obtained before any cancer treatment. CDR3 nucleotide sequence: TGTGCCAGCAGCTTACAGGGGGCTTATTCACCCCTCCACTTT. Its translation: CASSLQGAYSPLHF.